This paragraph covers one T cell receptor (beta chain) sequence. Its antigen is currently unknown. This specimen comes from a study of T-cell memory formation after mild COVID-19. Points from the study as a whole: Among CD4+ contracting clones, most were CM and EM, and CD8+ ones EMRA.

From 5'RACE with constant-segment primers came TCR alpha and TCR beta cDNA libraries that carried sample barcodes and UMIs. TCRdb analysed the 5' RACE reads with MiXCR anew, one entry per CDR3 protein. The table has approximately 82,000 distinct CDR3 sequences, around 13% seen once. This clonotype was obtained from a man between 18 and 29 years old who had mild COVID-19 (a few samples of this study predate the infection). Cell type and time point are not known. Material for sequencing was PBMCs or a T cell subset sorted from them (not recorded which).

The CDR3 sequence is CSASPGQGGTEAFF. CDR3 DNA sequence: TGCAGTGCTAGCCCAGGACAGGGAGGCACTGAAGCTTTCTTT. This chain uses TRBV20-1 with TRBJ1-1, with 8 positions matching TRBD1. The germline V gene encodes CDR1 DFQATT and CDR2 SNEGSKA (reference sequence). Trimming removed 3 bases from V and 4 bases from J; junction bases left unmatched: 7. The CDR3 totals 14 residues.